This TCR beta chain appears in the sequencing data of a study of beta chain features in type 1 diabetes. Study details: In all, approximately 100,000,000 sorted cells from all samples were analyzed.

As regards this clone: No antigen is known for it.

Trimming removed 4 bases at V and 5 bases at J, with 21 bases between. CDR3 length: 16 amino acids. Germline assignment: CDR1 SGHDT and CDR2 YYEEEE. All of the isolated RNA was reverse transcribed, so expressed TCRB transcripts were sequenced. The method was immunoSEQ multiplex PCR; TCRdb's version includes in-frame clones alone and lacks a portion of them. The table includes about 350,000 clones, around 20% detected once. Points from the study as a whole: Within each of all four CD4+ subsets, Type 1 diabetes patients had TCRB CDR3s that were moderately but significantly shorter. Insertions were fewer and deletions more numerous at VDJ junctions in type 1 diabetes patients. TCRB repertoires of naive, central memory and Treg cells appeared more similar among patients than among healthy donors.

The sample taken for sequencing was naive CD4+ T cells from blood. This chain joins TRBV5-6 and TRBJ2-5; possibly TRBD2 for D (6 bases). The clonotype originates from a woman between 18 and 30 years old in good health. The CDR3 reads CASSRDWGRLGETQYF. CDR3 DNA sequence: TGTGCCAGCAGCAGGGACTGGGGCCGCCTAGGGGAGACCCAGTACTTC.